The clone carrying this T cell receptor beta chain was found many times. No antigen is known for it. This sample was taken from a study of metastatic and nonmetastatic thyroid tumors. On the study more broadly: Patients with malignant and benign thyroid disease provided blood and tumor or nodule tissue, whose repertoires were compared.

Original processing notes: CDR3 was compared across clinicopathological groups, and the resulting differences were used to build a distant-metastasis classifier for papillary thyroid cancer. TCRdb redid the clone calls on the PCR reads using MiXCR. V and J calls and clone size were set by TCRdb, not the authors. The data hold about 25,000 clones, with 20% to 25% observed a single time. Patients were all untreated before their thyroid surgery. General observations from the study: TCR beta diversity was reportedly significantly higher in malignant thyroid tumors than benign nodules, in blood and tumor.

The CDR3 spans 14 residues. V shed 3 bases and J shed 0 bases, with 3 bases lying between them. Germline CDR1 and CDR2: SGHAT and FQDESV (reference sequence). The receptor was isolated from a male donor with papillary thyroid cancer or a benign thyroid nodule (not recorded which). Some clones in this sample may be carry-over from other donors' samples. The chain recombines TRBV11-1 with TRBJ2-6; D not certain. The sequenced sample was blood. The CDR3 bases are TGTGCCAGCAGCTTCCGCTCTGGGGCCAACGTCCTGACTTTC. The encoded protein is CASSFRSGANVLTF.